This is a list of T cell receptor beta chains from one sample in a study of blood T cell repertoires in COVID-19. Clones were sequenced by immunoSEQ multiplex PCR, and TCRdb holds only the in-frame ones, with some missing. The repertoire holds some 200,000 clones, with 85% to 90% as singletons. Material for sequencing was peripheral blood. The receptor set was obtained from an elderly man with acute or convalescent COVID-19. CDR3s include the opening cysteine and the closing phenylalanine or tryptophan. Fields, in order: clone size, J gene, V gene, D gene, CDR3 length, CDR3 DNA, CDR3 protein. A D gene is named only where the DNA matches it firmly. Expanded clones get a size class; other rows say once, few or many, or leave the size out.

size: NA
J: TRBJ2-1
V: TRBV6-2/TRBV6-3
D: NA
length: 12
DNA: TGTGCCAGCAGTCGACTATCTGATGAGCAGTTCTTC
CDR3: CASSRLSDEQFF

size: NA
J: TRBJ2-3
V: TRBV19
D: TRBD1
length: 13
DNA: TGTGCCAGTAGTCGACAGGGTAGAGATACGCAGTATTTT
CDR3: CASSRQGRDTQYF

size: once
J: TRBJ1-2
V: TRBV19
D: TRBD1
length: 15
DNA: TGTGCCAGTAGTACTGGGACAGGGGGCAGCTATGGCTACACCTTC
CDR3: CASSTGTGGSYGYTF

size: NA
J: TRBJ2-7
V: TRBV18
D: NA
length: 15
DNA: TGTGCCAGCTCACCACTTCAAGGGGAGAGGGGGGAGCAGTACTTC
CDR3: CASSPLQGERGEQYF

size: NA
J: TRBJ1-2
V: TRBV21-1
D: NA
length: 18
DNA: TGTGCCAGCAGCAAAGAGTCAGGGAGGGAGTACTATGACTATGGCTACACCTTC
CDR3: CASSKESGREYYDYGYTF

size: NA
J: TRBJ1-6
V: TRBV7-2
D: NA
length: 15
DNA: TGTGCCAGCAGCTTAGCTTGGGGCGGGGATTCACCCCTCCACTTT
CDR3: CASSLAWGGDSPLHF

size: NA
J: TRBJ2-2
V: TRBV6-6
D: TRBD1
length: 16
DNA: TGTGCCAGCAGTTCCCCGACAGGGTTGAACACCGGGGAGCTGTTTTTT
CDR3: CASSSPTGLNTGELFF

size: NA
J: TRBJ2-5
V: TRBV11-2
D: NA
length: 13
DNA: TGTGCCAGCAGCCCGGGTGCAAAAGAGACCCAGTACTTC
CDR3: CASSPGAKETQYF

size: once
J: TRBJ1-1
V: TRBV9
D: NA
length: 15
DNA: TGTGCCAGCAGCGTAGGGGGGGACGTGAAGGGTGAAGCTTTCTTT
CDR3: CASSVGGDVKGEAFF

size: NA
J: TRBJ1-2
V: TRBV29-1
D: NA
length: 17
DNA: TGCAGCGTTGACTTTCGGGATTTGGGGGGAGCTAACTATGGCTACACCTTC
CDR3: CSVDFRDLGGANYGYTF

size: NA
J: TRBJ2-5
V: TRBV6-2/TRBV6-3
D: TRBD2
length: 16
DNA: TGTGCCAGCAGTACGGGACTAGCGACAACACAAGAGACCCAGTACTTC
CDR3: CASSTGLATTQETQYF

size: few
J: TRBJ1-3
V: TRBV7-9
D: TRBD1
length: 15
DNA: TGTGCCAGCAGACAGGGGGCAGCCTCTGGAAACACCATATATTTT
CDR3: CASRQGAASGNTIYF

size: NA
J: TRBJ2-3
V: TRBV24-1
D: TRBD2
length: 16
DNA: TGTGCCACCAGTGAAATTTATAGCGGGAGGGCAGATACGCAGTATTTT
CDR3: CATSEIYSGRADTQYF

size: NA
J: TRBJ1-3
V: TRBV6-5
D: NA
length: 14
DNA: TGTGCCAGCAGTTCTACAGGGTACGGAAACACCATATATTTT
CDR3: CASSSTGYGNTIYF

size: NA
J: TRBJ2-3
V: TRBV7-9
D: TRBD2
length: 15
DNA: TGTGCCAGCAGCTATAACGGACTAGCGGGCGATACGCAGTATTTT
CDR3: CASSYNGLAGDTQYF

size: NA
J: TRBJ2-3
V: TRBV28
D: TRBD2
length: 18
DNA: TGTGCCAGCCCACCCCCGCGACTAGCGGGAGGGCCAGAGGATACGCAGTATTTT
CDR3: CASPPPRLAGGPEDTQYF

size: NA
J: TRBJ1-5
V: TRBV28
D: NA
length: 17
DNA: TGTGCCAGCACCCCCGCGGGTCGGGGGTATAGCAATCAGCCCCAGCATTTT
CDR3: CASTPAGRGYSNQPQHF

size: NA
J: TRBJ2-1
V: TRBV19
D: NA
length: 12
DNA: TGTGCCAGTAGTATGTCGCGCAATGAGCAGTTCTTC
CDR3: CASSMSRNEQFF

size: NA
J: TRBJ1-5
V: TRBV24-1
D: TRBD1
length: 18
DNA: TGTGCCACCAGTGATTTGCCCCCCCGGGACAGGGCAAATCAGCCCCAGCATTTT
CDR3: CATSDLPPRDRANQPQHF

size: NA
J: TRBJ2-1
V: TRBV12-3/TRBV12-4
D: NA
length: 13
DNA: TGTGCCAGCAGTTTGTCACTAGCCAATGAGCAGTTCTTC
CDR3: CASSLSLANEQFF

size: NA
J: TRBJ2-7
V: TRBV27
D: TRBD2
length: 16
DNA: TGTGCCAGCAGCACTGGACTAGCGGGAAACGAGTACGAGCAGTACTTC
CDR3: CASSTGLAGNEYEQYF

size: NA
J: TRBJ2-7
V: TRBV2
D: NA
length: 14
DNA: TGTGCCAGCAGTGCTGGGGGACAACCCTACGAGCAGTACTTC
CDR3: CASSAGGQPYEQYF

size: NA
J: TRBJ2-1
V: TRBV15
D: NA
length: 14
DNA: TGTGCCACCAGCAGAAGTTACGGTAACAATGAGCAGTTCTTC
CDR3: CATSRSYGNNEQFF

size: few
J: TRBJ2-2
V: TRBV2
D: NA
length: 11
DNA: TGTGCCAGCGAACGCGCCGGGGAGCTGTTTTTT
CDR3: CASERAGELFF

size: NA
J: TRBJ2-1
V: TRBV18
D: TRBD2
length: 14
DNA: TGTGCCAGCTTAGGGACTAGCGGCGACAATGAGCAGTTCTTC
CDR3: CASLGTSGDNEQFF

size: once
J: TRBJ1-1
V: TRBV5-4
D: TRBD1
length: 17
DNA: TGTGCCAGCAGCTTGGGACAGGGTAGGGGGATGAACACTGAAGCTTTCTTT
CDR3: CASSLGQGRGMNTEAFF

size: NA
J: TRBJ1-2
V: TRBV30
D: TRBD1
length: 14
DNA: TGTGCCTGGAGCCTACAGGGGAAGAACTATGGCTACACCTTC
CDR3: CAWSLQGKNYGYTF

size: NA
J: TRBJ2-4
V: TRBV19
D: NA
length: 18
DNA: TGTGCCAGTAGTTTAGAGCGAAACAGCCTTGGGGCCAAAAACATTCAGTACTTC
CDR3: CASSLERNSLGAKNIQYF

size: NA
J: TRBJ2-1
V: TRBV5-1
D: TRBD2
length: 15
DNA: TGCGCCAGCAGTACGGGACTAGCGATAAACAATGAGCAGTTCTTC
CDR3: CASSTGLAINNEQFF

size: NA
J: TRBJ1-5
V: TRBV28
D: TRBD1
length: 16
DNA: TGTGCCAGCAGTCCGATGCCCCGGGACAGGTGGCAGCCCCAGCATTTT
CDR3: CASSPMPRDRWQPQHF

size: NA
J: TRBJ1-1
V: TRBV18
D: NA
length: 15
DNA: TGTGCCAGCTCACCCAGAGGGGACTGGGGCACTGAAGCTTTCTTT
CDR3: CASSPRGDWGTEAFF

size: NA
J: TRBJ1-3
V: TRBV19
D: NA
length: 16
DNA: TGTGCCAGTAGTCCCCGGGGGGACTACTCTGGAAACACCATATATTTT
CDR3: CASSPRGDYSGNTIYF

size: NA
J: TRBJ2-3
V: TRBV7-9
D: TRBD2
length: 15
DNA: TGTGCGACCCCCCGAACTAGCGCGGGCACAGATACGCAGTATTTT
CDR3: CATPRTSAGTDTQYF

size: NA
J: TRBJ2-7
V: TRBV15
D: TRBD2
length: 14
DNA: TGTGCCACCAACGCTGACGGGAGGGCCACCGAGCAGTACTTC
CDR3: CATNADGRATEQYF

size: NA
J: TRBJ2-2
V: TRBV2
D: TRBD1
length: 17
DNA: TGTGCCAGCAGTCTCCGGGACAGTTCCCTGGGCACCGGGGAGCTGTTTTTT
CDR3: CASSLRDSSLGTGELFF

size: NA
J: TRBJ2-7
V: TRBV7-9
D: NA
length: 13
DNA: TGTGCCAGCAGCCTTGATCTAGACTACGAGCAGTACTTC
CDR3: CASSLDLDYEQYF

size: NA
J: TRBJ1-4
V: TRBV5-4
D: NA
length: 16
DNA: TGTGCCAGCAGCCGTCGGACAGTAGCGTCTAATGAAAAACTGTTTTTT
CDR3: CASSRRTVASNEKLFF

size: NA
J: TRBJ1-1
V: TRBV11-3
D: NA
length: 13
DNA: TGTGCCAGCAGCTCCACAGGGATCACTGAAGCTTTCTTT
CDR3: CASSSTGITEAFF

size: NA
J: TRBJ2-2
V: TRBV7-8
D: NA
length: 15
DNA: TGTGCCAGCAGCCATCGGACAGCGAACACCGGGGAGCTGTTTTTT
CDR3: CASSHRTANTGELFF

size: NA
J: TRBJ2-1
V: TRBV18
D: TRBD2
length: 21
DNA: TGTGCCAGCTCACCACTTTCTAGCGGGAGAGTATTTCAAAGCTCCTACAATGAGCAGTTCTTC
CDR3: CASSPLSSGRVFQSSYNEQFF

size: NA
J: TRBJ2-1
V: TRBV24-1
D: NA
length: 15
DNA: TGTGCCACCAGTGACCCCCTTCTTGCGGTCAATGAGCAGTTCTTC
CDR3: CATSDPLLAVNEQFF

size: NA
J: TRBJ1-1
V: TRBV11-2
D: NA
length: 13
DNA: TGTGCCAGCAGCTTCCAGGGGAACACTGAAGCTTTCTTT
CDR3: CASSFQGNTEAFF

size: NA
J: TRBJ1-1
V: TRBV3-1/TRBV3-2
D: TRBD1
length: 16
DNA: TGTGCCAGCAGCCAAGAGACAGGGGGCCTTGACACTGAAGCTTTCTTT
CDR3: CASSQETGGLDTEAFF

size: NA
J: TRBJ2-7
V: TRBV6-5
D: NA
length: 16
DNA: TGTGCCAGCAGTTACTCGGGGGGACCCGCGGTCTACGAGCAGTACTTC
CDR3: CASSYSGGPAVYEQYF

size: once
J: TRBJ2-2
V: TRBV6-6
D: TRBD1
length: 14
DNA: TGTGCCAGCGGGCGGACAGGGGAGACCGGGGAGCTGTTTTTT
CDR3: CASGRTGETGELFF

size: once
J: TRBJ2-3
V: TRBV5-5
D: TRBD2
length: 15
DNA: TGTGCCAGCAGCTTGAGTACTAGCGGGGTGGATACGCAGTATTTT
CDR3: CASSLSTSGVDTQYF

size: NA
J: TRBJ1-2
V: TRBV5-1
D: NA
length: 16
DNA: TGCGCCAGCAGCTTGGAGGAGTCCGGCTTCCCTGGTGGCTACACCTTC
CDR3: CASSLEESGFPGGYTF